This T cell receptor beta chain stems from a study of blood T cell repertoires in COVID-19 (TCRdb year 2020). Context from the whole study: The collaborator samples originated in the United States, Italy and Spain and spanned the acute and convalescent phases of COVID-19. The prospective study material was composed of cDNA or gDNA derived from T cells, B-cell-depleted T cells, or PBMCs. Nearly every sample came with metadata listing a de-identified subject ID, COVID-19 status, age in years and sex. Where available, HLA class I and class II types were taken from metadata supplied by the sample provider and were not determined by assay-based typing. The repertoires were released in a freely available public database meant as a resource for research on the immune response to SARS-CoV-2. The dataset comprised deeply sampled blood TCRbeta repertoires from subjects exposed to, actively infected with, or recovered from COVID-19. Samples were obtained from the ongoing ImmuneRACE study (first 160 participants) and from 1,254 subjects provided by 6 global collaborators.

Collaborating institutions collected whole blood in K2EDTA tubes following their own protocols. For TCRbeta analysis, collaborator samples were shipped as frozen whole blood, as isolated PBMCs, or as DNA extracted from either sample type. The immunoSEQ Assay, a bias-controlled multiplex PCR, was used to amplify TCRbeta CDR3 regions from genomic DNA. Per the source publication's procedure: Within the assay, amplification of reference gene primers was used to estimate how many nucleated cells each sample contained. To quantify the absolute abundance of each unique TCRbeta CDR3 rearrangement, sequence reads were collapsed and filtered. For each sample, productive Simpson clonality was calculated as the square root of Simpson's diversity index across productive rearrangements. TCRdb holds this immuneACCESS table with in-frame rearrangements only. Some clones are missing; in checked studies, unresolved V genes explain under half, and the rest has no known cause. The V and J calls and clone size are taken from that table; D and trimming were inferred from the DNA. This sample holds just over 650,000 clones; about nine tenths were observed only once. The leading ten clones occupy roughly 0.25% of the sample.

What the study reported, not specific to this receptor: The amount of clinical and demographic metadata varied by source and participant and was provided uncurated.

In regard to this clone: The target of this receptor is not known. No base qualities exist here, and no much larger clone lies one base off it.

The sample comprised peripheral blood. The clonotype was recovered from a woman aged 18-29 years with acute or convalescent COVID-19.

The nucleotides read TGTGCCAGCAATCCGGACAGTTTTGGTCAGCCCCAGCATTTT. This translates into CASNPDSFGQPQHF. The V gene is TRBV6-5 and the J gene is TRBJ1-5, and TRBD1 may be the D gene, going by 6 matching bases. V lost 7 bases and J lost 6 bases; the stretch between them is 16 bases long. For CDR1 and CDR2, the germline V gene lists MNHEY and SVGAGI. The CDR3 runs 14 amino acids, cysteine and phenylalanine included. Only the CDR3 DNA stays, 42 bases, in frame from base 1.